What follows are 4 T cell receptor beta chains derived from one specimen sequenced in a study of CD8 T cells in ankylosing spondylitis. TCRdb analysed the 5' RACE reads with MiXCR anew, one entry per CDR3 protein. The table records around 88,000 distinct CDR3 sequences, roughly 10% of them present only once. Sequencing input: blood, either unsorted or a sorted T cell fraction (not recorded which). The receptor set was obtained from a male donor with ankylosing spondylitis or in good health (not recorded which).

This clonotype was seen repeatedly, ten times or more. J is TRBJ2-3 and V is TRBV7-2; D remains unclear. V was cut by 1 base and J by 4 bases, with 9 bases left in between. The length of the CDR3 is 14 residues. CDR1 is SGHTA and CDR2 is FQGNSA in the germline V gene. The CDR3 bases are TGTGCCAGCAGCTTAGTCCCAGTGGCAGATACGCAGTATTTT. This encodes CASSLVPVADTQYF.

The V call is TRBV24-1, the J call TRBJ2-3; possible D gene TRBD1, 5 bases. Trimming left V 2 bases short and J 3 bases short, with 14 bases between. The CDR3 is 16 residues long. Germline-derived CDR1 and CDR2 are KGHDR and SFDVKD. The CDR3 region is CATSDSPAGLTDTQYF. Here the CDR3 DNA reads TGTGCCACCAGTGATTCGCCAGCAGGGTTGACAGATACGCAGTATTTT.

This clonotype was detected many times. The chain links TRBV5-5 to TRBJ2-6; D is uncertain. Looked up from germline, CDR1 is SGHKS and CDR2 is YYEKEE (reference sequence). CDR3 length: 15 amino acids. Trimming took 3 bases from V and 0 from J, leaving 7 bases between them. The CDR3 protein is CASSSQPSGANVLTF. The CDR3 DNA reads TGTGCCAGCAGCTCTCAACCCTCTGGGGCCAACGTCCTGACTTTC.

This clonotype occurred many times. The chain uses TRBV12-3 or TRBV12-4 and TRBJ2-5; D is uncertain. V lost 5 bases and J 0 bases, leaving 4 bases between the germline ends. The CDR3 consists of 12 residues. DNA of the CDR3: TGTGCCAGCAGTCCCTACCAAGAGACCCAGTACTTC. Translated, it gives CASSPYQETQYF.